This TCR beta chain emerged from a study of blood T cell repertoires in COVID-19. Overall study: Sites in the United States, Italy and Spain provided acute and convalescent COVID-19 samples. From T cells, B-cell-depleted T cells, or PBMCs came the material, which was cDNA or gDNA.

Per germline, CDR1 LNHDA and CDR2 SQIVND (reference sequence). V lost 5 bases, J lost 11 bases, and 18 bases lay in between. The CDR3 is made up of 14 amino acids. A few counts support this clone. As handled by the study authors: The assay estimated nucleated cells by amplifying reference gene primers. The table came from immunoSEQ multiplex PCR; TCRdb's copy has only in-frame clones and leaves some out. V, J and clone size were drawn from that table, and D and trimming were deduced from the DNA. The repertoire has approximately 280,000 clones, 75% to 90% of them found once; the top ten carry around 4.4%.

Sequenced: peripheral blood. The chain uses TRBV19 and TRBJ1-4; possibly TRBD1 for D (6 bases). This sequence was found in a man aged 40-55 years with acute or convalescent COVID-19. CDR3 residues: CASSAMDRGEKLFF. CDR3 DNA: TGTGCCAGTAGTGCAATGGACAGAGGAGAGAAACTGTTTTTT.